This TCR beta chain was recorded in a study of siplizumab effects on memory and regulatory T cells. Points from the study as a whole: Alloreactive sequences whose origin lay in unstimulated CD4+ memory cells were significantly reduced by siplizumab. There were only a minor fraction of alloreactive clones that mapped to unstimulated subsets. Mappable alloreactive CD4+ clones averaged about 74% Treg-derived with siplizumab versus 26.9% in controls.

The CDR3 is 14 residues long. Trimming stripped 1 base from V and 0 bases from J, with 7 bases between. Germline V gene data show CDR1 as WNHNN and CDR2 as SYGVQD (reference sequence). As concerns this clone: Its cognate antigen is unknown.

The table came from immunoSEQ multiplex PCR; TCRdb's copy has only in-frame clones and leaves some out. The table records tens of thousands of clones, around 96% of them present only once. The rearrangement uses TRBV10-1 and TRBJ2-7, with a tentative D call TRBD1 (5 bases). Sequences were obtained from naive CD8+ T cells sorted from blood. The TCR was taken from a human donor in good health. For the CDR3, the DNA is TGCGCCAGCAGTGAGTACGACAGCTCCTACGAGCAGTACTTC. Residues: CASSEYDSSYEQYF.